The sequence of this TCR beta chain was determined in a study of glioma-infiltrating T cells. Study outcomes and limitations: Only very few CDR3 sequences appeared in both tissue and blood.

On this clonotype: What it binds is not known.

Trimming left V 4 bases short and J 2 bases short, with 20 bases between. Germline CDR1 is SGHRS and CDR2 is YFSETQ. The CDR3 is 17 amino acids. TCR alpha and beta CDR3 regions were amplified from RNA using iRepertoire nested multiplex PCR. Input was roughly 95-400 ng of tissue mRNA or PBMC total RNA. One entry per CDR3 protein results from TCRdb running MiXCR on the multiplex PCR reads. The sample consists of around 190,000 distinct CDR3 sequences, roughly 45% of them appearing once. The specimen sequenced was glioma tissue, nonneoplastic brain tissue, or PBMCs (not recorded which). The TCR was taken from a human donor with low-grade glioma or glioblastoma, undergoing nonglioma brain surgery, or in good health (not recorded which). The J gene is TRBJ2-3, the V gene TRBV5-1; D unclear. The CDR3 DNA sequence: TGCGCCAGCAGCGAGGACGGCTTGTACACTGTCACAGATACGCAGTATTTT. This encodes CASSEDGLYTVTDTQYF. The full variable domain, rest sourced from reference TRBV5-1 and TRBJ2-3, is KAGVTQTPRYLIKTRGQQVTLSCSPISGHRSVSWYQQTPGQGLQFLFEYFSETQRNKGNFPGRFSGRQFSNSRSEMNVSTLELGDSALYLCASSEDGLYTVTDTQYFGPGTRLTVL.